These 19 T cell receptor beta chains originate from one sample sequenced in a study of patients and donors after allogeneic stem cell transplantation. TCRdb re-analysed the RT-PCR reads in MiXCR, keeping a single row per CDR3 protein. The data contain about 960,000 distinct CDR3 sequences, more than 15% of them singletons. The sequenced sample was blood, either unsorted or a sorted T cell fraction (not recorded which). All receptors derive from a human donor who was either an allogeneic HSCT recipient or a stem cell or donor lymphocyte infusion donor (not recorded which). It is not recorded whose cells these are; they may come from a transplant donor.

This clonotype showed up just a few times. V usage is TRBV5-4 and J usage is TRBJ2-5, with no clear D. Germline V gene data show CDR1 as SGHNT and CDR2 as YYREEE (reference sequence). This CDR3 spans 14 amino acids. Deletions cut 4 bases from V and 1 base from J, with 11 bases between. In DNA, the CDR3 is TGTGCCAGCAGCACGGCTAGGTTCCAAGAGACCCAGTACTTC. Protein: CASSTARFQETQYF. Full variable domain (missing parts from reference TRBV5-4 and TRBJ2-5): ETGVTQSPTHLIKTRGQQVTLRCSSQSGHNTVSWYQQALGQGPQFIFQYYREEENGRGNFPPRFSGLQFPNYSSELNVNALELDDSALYLCASSTARFQETQYFGPGTRLLVL.

V is TRBV4-3 and J is TRBJ2-7; 8 nucleotides agree with TRBD1. J was trimmed by 10 bases and V by 0 bases; bases with no gene match: 11. The germline CDR1 and CDR2 sequences are LGHNA and YSLEER. The CDR3 runs to 15 residues. In nucleotides, the CDR3 is TGCGCCAGCAGCCAAGATCCCAGGGGGCGCACGAAACAGTACTTC. Translated, it gives CASSQDPRGRTKQYF.

This clonotype was detected many times. V gene TRBV12-3 or TRBV12-4 combines with J gene TRBJ2-7; tentative D call: TRBD1 (6 bases). This CDR3 has 13 residues. Trimming cost V 6 bases and J 3 bases, with 12 bases left between them. This chain's CDR3 is CASSQGQDYEQYF. The DNA of the CDR3 is TGTGCCAGCAGCCAGGGGCAGGACTACGAGCAGTACTTC.

V is TRBV15 and J is TRBJ1-3; D gene unclear. Per the germline V gene, CDR1 is LNHNV and CDR2 is YYDKDF (reference sequence). Deletions cut 0 bases from V and 0 bases from J, with 15 bases between. The CDR3 covers 18 residues. The chain's CDR3 is CATSRDGRVGYSGNTIYF. The DNA of the CDR3 is TGTGCCACCAGCAGAGATGGGAGAGTCGGATACTCTGGAAACACCATATATTTT.

This clonotype has a handful of counts. The V gene is TRBV12-5, the J gene TRBJ2-5; tentative D call: TRBD1 (6 bases). The V gene's germline CDR1 is LGHNT and CDR2 FRNRAP. V was trimmed by 6 bases and J by 2 bases, leaving 13 bases between them. The CDR3 runs 14 residues. Written as DNA, the CDR3 is TGTGCTAGTGGCCTTCAGGGGATGCAAGAGACCCAGTACTTC. It codes for CASGLQGMQETQYF. Full variable domain (missing parts from reference TRBV12-5 and TRBJ2-5): DARVTQTPRHKVTEMGQEVTMRCQPILGHNTVFWYRQTMMQGLELLAYFRNRAPLDDSGMPKDRFSAEMPDATLATLKIQPSEPRDSAVYFCASGLQGMQETQYFGPGTRLLVL.

This clonotype was picked up a small number of times. This rearrangement joins TRBV27 to TRBJ2-3; 11 nucleotides line up with TRBD2. The V gene's germline CDR1 is MNHEY and CDR2 SMNVEV (reference sequence). The CDR3 consists of 18 residues. V shed 5 bases and J 1 base; nucleotides not matched to a gene: 11. In DNA form, the CDR3 reads TGTGCCAGCAGTCCAACCCTCCTAGCGGGGGGTCGCACAGATACGCAGTATTTT. Its translation: CASSPTLLAGGRTDTQYF.

In its sample, this clonotype was seen many times. The gene calls are TRBV29-1 and TRBJ2-7; TRBD1 matches at 9 bases. The CDR3 consists of 14 residues. Per germline, CDR1 SQVTM and CDR2 ANQGSEA. The junction had 8 bases not matched to a gene; V was cut back by 6 bases and J by 2 bases. The CDR3 here is CSVDPGQGTYEQYF. The CDR3 DNA reads as TGCAGCGTCGACCCGGGACAGGGAACCTACGAGCAGTACTTC.

The genes are TRBV6-5 and TRBJ1-2, with D possibly TRBD1 on 5 matching bases. Germline V CDR1 and CDR2: MNHEY, SVGAGI. The CDR3 has 14 amino acids. V lost 4 bases to trimming and J lost 5 bases, with 14 bases between them. The CDR3 region has the DNA TGTGCCAGCAGTTTAGACAGTCAAGCATATGGCTACACCTTC. It specifies CASSLDSQAYGYTF.

This clonotype was picked up many times. In nucleotides, the CDR3 is TGCGCCAGCAGCCAAGTTATGGGGGCCAACTATAATTCACCCCTCCACTTT. Its translation: CASSQVMGANYNSPLHF. The chain recombines TRBV4-1 with TRBJ1-6; tentative D call: TRBD1 (6 bases). There are 17 residues in the CDR3. V lost 1 base and J lost 3, with 13 bases in between. Germline V gene data show CDR1 as MGHRA and CDR2 as YSYEKL.

The V gene is TRBV6-2 or TRBV6-3, the J gene TRBJ2-5; 13 positions agree with TRBD2. V lost 5 bases, J lost 2 bases, and 5 bases stayed unmatched. This CDR3 spans 16 amino acids. The germline gives CDR1 MNHEY, CDR2 SVGEGT. Here the CDR3 DNA reads TGTGCCAGCAGTCAACCGGGACTAGCGGGACAAGAGACCCAGTACTTC. Translating gives CASSQPGLAGQETQYF.

There are a few counts of this clonotype. The chain recombines TRBV4-3 with TRBJ1-3; no definite D call. The V end lost 1 base, the J end lost 0 bases, and 16 bases lay between the germline ends. CDR1 and CDR2 (germline): LGHNA, YSLEER. The CDR3 spans 18 residues. CDR3 nucleotides: TGCGCCAGCAGCCAAGTCCTCACGGACGGAAACTCTGGAAACACCATATATTTT. It translates to CASSQVLTDGNSGNTIYF.

This clonotype was seen a few times. The rearrangement uses TRBV4-1 and TRBJ2-4, with D possibly TRBD1 on 6 matching bases. CDR1 is MGHRA and CDR2 is YSYEKL in the germline V gene. The CDR3 has 15 residues. V was clipped by 1 base and J by 2 bases, with 9 bases between them. The CDR3 DNA follows: TGCGCCAGCAGCCAAGTCGGGACATCCAAAAACATTCAGTACTTC. The encoded protein is CASSQVGTSKNIQYF.

In this sample, this clonotype turned up a few times. The rearrangement links TRBV5-8 to TRBJ1-2; no reliable D call. This CDR3 is built from 14 residues. The germline V gene encodes CDR1 SGHTS and CDR2 YDEGEE. V shed 10 bases and J shed 1 base, with 17 bases lying between them. CDR3 sequence (DNA): TGTGCCCCCCACAAAGGGTCCCTTAACTATGGCTACACCTTC. Translation gives CAPHKGSLNYGYTF.

This clonotype appeared a few times. This rearrangement joins TRBV6-1 to TRBJ1-2, with 8 positions matching TRBD1. Looked up from germline, CDR1 is MNHNS and CDR2 is SASEGT. The CDR3 sequence is 14 residues long. Trimming at V came to 8 bases and at J to 8 bases, leaving 13 bases not matched to a gene. CDR3 residues: CASGWTGQAKGYTF. The CDR3 bases are TGTGCCAGCGGCTGGACAGGGCAGGCGAAGGGCTACACCTTC.

The chain links TRBV7-3 to TRBJ2-1, with 7 bases identical to TRBD2. This CDR3 has 16 residues. Germline values: CDR1 SGHTA, CDR2 FQGTGA. The trim removed 3 bases at V and 1 base at J, leaving 6 bases unmatched. The CDR3 loop reads CASSFHGGRSYNEQFF. The CDR3 nucleotides are TGTGCCAGCAGCTTTCACGGGGGGAGGTCCTACAATGAGCAGTTCTTC.

The rearrangement links TRBV5-1 to TRBJ2-7, with D maybe TRBD1 (6 bases). Trimming stripped 0 bases from V and 7 bases from J, with 11 bases between. The CDR3 is 13 residues long. Looked up from germline, CDR1 is SGHRS and CDR2 is YFSETQ. CDR3 sequence reads: CASSLVRGWEQYF. The DNA for the CDR3 is TGCGCCAGCAGCTTGGTCAGGGGCTGGGAGCAGTACTTC.

This clonotype has only a few counts. The V gene is TRBV19, the J gene TRBJ1-2; possibly TRBD1 for D (6 bases). This CDR3 has 15 residues. Germline values: CDR1 LNHDA, CDR2 SQIVND (reference sequence). V lost 5 bases and J lost 6, with 19 bases in between. CDR3 in amino acids: CASSDRGMTWDGYTF. Here the CDR3 DNA reads TGTGCCAGTAGTGATAGGGGGATGACTTGGGATGGCTACACCTTC. The whole variable domain, filled in from reference TRBV19 and TRBJ1-2, reads DGGITQSPKYLFRKEGQNVTLSCEQNLNHDAMYWYRQDPGQGLRLIYYSQIVNDFQKGDIAEGYSVSREKKESFPLTVTSAQKNPTAFYLCASSDRGMTWDGYTFGSGTRLTVV.

The chain couples TRBV5-1 to TRBJ1-1; a possible D gene is TRBD1 (5 bases). Per the germline V gene, CDR1 is SGHRS and CDR2 is YFSETQ. This CDR3 has 15 residues. V lost 0 bases and J 4 bases, leaving 13 bases between the germline ends. The CDR3 bases are TGCGCCAGCAGCTTGGTTGACTGGGGCGGCACTGAAGCTTTCTTT. This gives the protein CASSLVDWGGTEAFF.

This clonotype appeared a few times. J is TRBJ1-4 and V is TRBV4-1; D not certain. The CDR3 totals 14 residues. Germline V lookup: CDR1 MGHRA, CDR2 YSYEKL. With 1 base removed from V and 8 bases from J, the gap between germline ends came to 11 bases. CDR3 sequence: CASSQGWGYEKLFF. The CDR3, as DNA: TGCGCCAGCAGCCAAGGTTGGGGTTACGAAAAACTGTTTTTT.